This T cell receptor (beta chain) comes out of a study of shared clonotypes between healthy human individuals. General study results and limits: Generation probability values for non-shared clonotypes were lower than those for clonotypes shared by all four donors.

The assay used deep level. Generated by immunoSEQ multiplex PCR, the TCRdb table keeps only in-frame clones and is missing some. The sample holds fewer than 2.5 million clones, 80% to 95% seen once. With respect to this clone: Antigen specificity is unknown.

The sample comprised naive CD4+ T cells from PBMCs. Indicated subset: CD45RA+ positively selected. This clonotype was sampled from a man younger than 35 in good health. Some clones in this sample may be carry-over from other donors' samples.

The CDR3 coding sequence is TGTGCCAGCAGTGACAGCGGGGCCCACGGGTACGAGCAGTACTTC. Translating gives CASSDSGAHGYEQYF. The chain carries TRBV6-1 and TRBJ2-7, with TRBD2 matching over 7 bases. The V and J ends lost 3 bases and 4 bases, in that order; junction bases with no gene match: 9. Germline-derived CDR1 and CDR2 are MNHNS and SASEGT. The CDR3 sequence is 15 residues long.